This is a list of T cell receptor beta chains from one sample in a study of blood T cell repertoires in COVID-19. Produced via immunoSEQ multiplex PCR; TCRdb's table is partial and in-frame only. The sample holds about 67,000 clones; more than 75% are singletons and the top ten take approximately 8%. Sequencing was carried out using peripheral blood. These receptor sequences come from a man aged 50-60 years with active COVID-19. The CDR3 runs from the conserved cysteine through the conserved F or W. The D gene is left open where the match is weak. Clone size appears in some rows only: once, few, many, or a class for an expanded clone.

v_gene: TRBV5-4; d_gene: .; j_gene: TRBJ2-2; abundance: .; CDR3aa: CASSFLQENTGELFF; CDR3nt: TGTGCCAGCAGCTTTTTACAGGAAAACACCGGGGAGCTGTTTTTT
v_gene: TRBV18; d_gene: TRBD2; j_gene: TRBJ2-3; abundance: .; CDR3aa: CASSPPSGSSDTQYF; CDR3nt: TGTGCCAGCTCACCACCTAGCGGGAGCTCAGATACGCAGTATTTT
v_gene: TRBV5-3; d_gene: .; j_gene: TRBJ2-1; abundance: medium-sized; CDR3aa: CARSLREKYNEQFF; CDR3nt: TGTGCCAGAAGCTTGCGGGAAAAATACAATGAGCAGTTCTTC
v_gene: TRBV6-4; d_gene: .; j_gene: TRBJ1-3; abundance: .; CDR3aa: CASSRDSASGNTIYF; CDR3nt: TGTGCCAGCAGTCGTGACTCCGCCTCTGGAAACACCATATATTTT
v_gene: TRBV2; d_gene: TRBD1; j_gene: TRBJ1-5; abundance: .; CDR3aa: CASSGQGRNQPQHF; CDR3nt: TGTGCCAGCAGTGGACAGGGGAGGAATCAGCCCCAGCATTTT
v_gene: TRBV5-5; d_gene: TRBD1; j_gene: TRBJ1-1; abundance: .; CDR3aa: CASSGTGTGFEYTEAFF; CDR3nt: TGTGCCAGCAGCGGAACCGGGACAGGATTCGAATACACTGAAGCTTTCTTT
v_gene: TRBV6-6; d_gene: TRBD1; j_gene: TRBJ1-3; abundance: few; CDR3aa: CASSNRGSNTIYF; CDR3nt: TGTGCCAGCAGCAACAGGGGGTCGAACACCATATATTTT
v_gene: TRBV28; d_gene: .; j_gene: TRBJ1-6; abundance: .; CDR3aa: CASSAPGAGWGSPLHF; CDR3nt: TGTGCCAGCAGTGCACCAGGGGCTGGTTGGGGGTCACCCCTCCACTTT
v_gene: TRBV6-2/TRBV6-3; d_gene: .; j_gene: TRBJ2-7; abundance: few; CDR3aa: CASSAGWLDQYF; CDR3nt: TGTGCCAGCAGCGCCGGTTGGTTAGATCAGTACTTC
v_gene: TRBV11-1; d_gene: .; j_gene: TRBJ1-1; abundance: .; CDR3aa: CASSATENTEAFF; CDR3nt: TGTGCCAGCAGCGCTACAGAGAACACTGAAGCTTTCTTT
v_gene: TRBV24-1; d_gene: .; j_gene: TRBJ2-7; abundance: .; CDR3aa: CATSGTTQDSEQYF; CDR3nt: TGTGCCACCAGTGGTACAACACAGGATTCCGAGCAGTACTTC
v_gene: TRBV24-1; d_gene: TRBD2; j_gene: TRBJ2-2; abundance: .; CDR3aa: CATSDFNFREGRRTGELFF; CDR3nt: TGTGCCACCAGTGATTTCAATTTTCGGGAGGGCCGGCGCACCGGGGAGCTGTTTTTT
v_gene: TRBV5-6; d_gene: .; j_gene: TRBJ1-1; abundance: .; CDR3aa: CASRPTGNTEAFF; CDR3nt: TGTGCCAGCAGACCCACAGGGAACACTGAAGCTTTCTTT
v_gene: TRBV9; d_gene: .; j_gene: TRBJ1-3; abundance: .; CDR3aa: CASSVGAVTVGNTIYF; CDR3nt: TGTGCCAGCAGCGTAGGCGCTGTGACAGTTGGAAACACCATATATTTT
v_gene: TRBV24-1; d_gene: .; j_gene: TRBJ2-5; abundance: .; CDR3aa: CATSGSRGPQETQYF; CDR3nt: TGTGCCACCAGTGGGTCTCGCGGTCCCCAAGAGACCCAGTACTTC